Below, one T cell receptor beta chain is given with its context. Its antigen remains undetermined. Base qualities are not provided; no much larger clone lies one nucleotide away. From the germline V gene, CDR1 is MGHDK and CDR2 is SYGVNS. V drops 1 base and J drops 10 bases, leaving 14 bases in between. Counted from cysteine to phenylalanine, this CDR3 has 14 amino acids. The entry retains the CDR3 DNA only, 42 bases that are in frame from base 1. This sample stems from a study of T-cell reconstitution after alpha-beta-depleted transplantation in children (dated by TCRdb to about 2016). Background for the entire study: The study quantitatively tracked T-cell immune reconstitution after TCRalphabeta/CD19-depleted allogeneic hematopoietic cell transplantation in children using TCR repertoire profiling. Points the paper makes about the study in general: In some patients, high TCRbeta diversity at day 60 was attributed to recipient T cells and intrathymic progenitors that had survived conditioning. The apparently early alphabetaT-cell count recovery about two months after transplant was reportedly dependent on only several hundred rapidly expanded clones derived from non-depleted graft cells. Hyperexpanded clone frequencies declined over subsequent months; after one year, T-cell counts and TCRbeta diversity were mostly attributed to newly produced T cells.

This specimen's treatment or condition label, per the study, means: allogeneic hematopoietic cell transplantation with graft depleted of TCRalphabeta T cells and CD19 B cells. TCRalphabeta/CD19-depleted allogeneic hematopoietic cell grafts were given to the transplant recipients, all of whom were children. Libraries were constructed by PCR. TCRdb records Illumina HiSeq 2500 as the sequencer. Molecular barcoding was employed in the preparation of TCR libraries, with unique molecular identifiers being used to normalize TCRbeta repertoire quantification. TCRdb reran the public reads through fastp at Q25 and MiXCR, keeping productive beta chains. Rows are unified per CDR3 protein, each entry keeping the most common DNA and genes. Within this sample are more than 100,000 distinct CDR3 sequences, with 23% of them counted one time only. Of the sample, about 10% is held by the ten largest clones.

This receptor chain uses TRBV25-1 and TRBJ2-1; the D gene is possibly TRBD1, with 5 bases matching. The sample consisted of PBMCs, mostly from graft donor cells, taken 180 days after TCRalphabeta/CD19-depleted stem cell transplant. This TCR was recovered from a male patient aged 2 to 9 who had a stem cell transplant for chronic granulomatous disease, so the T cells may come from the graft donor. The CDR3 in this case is CASSEFRANKEQFF. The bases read TGTGCCAGCAGTGAATTCAGGGCTAATAAGGAGCAGTTCTTC.